The sequence of this TCR beta chain was determined in a study of monozygotic twins with inflammatory bowel disease. The germline V gene has CDR1 ENHRY and CDR2 SYGVKD. CDR3 length equals 14 residues. Study conclusions and caveats: On the inverse Simpson index, IBD patients scored lower for TCRbeta diversity than healthy co-twins. No distinction between different T cell subtypes was possible.

About this clonotype itself: Antigen unknown.

There were 3500 ng of total RNA used for each TCR library. Eight distinct reactions (per sample) were used to make the cDNA. After re-calling the 5' RACE reads, TCRdb lists one entry per CDR3 protein, DNA absent. The sample table includes 150,000 to 200,000 distinct CDR3 sequences. The chain is built from TRBV10-3 and TRBJ2-7; TCRdb gives TRBD1 as the D gene, but with no DNA this cannot be confirmed. What was sequenced was blood. This clonotype was obtained from a human donor with ulcerative colitis or Crohn's disease, or a healthy co-twin of an affected twin (not recorded which). The CDR3: CAISEDRGLVEQYF.